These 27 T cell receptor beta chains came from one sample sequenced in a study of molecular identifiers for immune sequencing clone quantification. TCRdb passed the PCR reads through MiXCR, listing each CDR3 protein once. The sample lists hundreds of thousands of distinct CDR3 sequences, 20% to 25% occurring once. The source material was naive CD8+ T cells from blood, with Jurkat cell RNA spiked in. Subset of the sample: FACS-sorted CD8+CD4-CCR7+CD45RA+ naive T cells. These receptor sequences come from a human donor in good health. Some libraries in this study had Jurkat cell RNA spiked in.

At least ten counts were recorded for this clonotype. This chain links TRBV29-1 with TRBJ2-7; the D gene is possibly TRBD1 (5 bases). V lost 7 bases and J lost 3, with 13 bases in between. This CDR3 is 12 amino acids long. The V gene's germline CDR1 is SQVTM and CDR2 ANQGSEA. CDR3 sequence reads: CSATGLDYEQYF. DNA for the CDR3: TGCAGCGCCACAGGCTTGGACTACGAGCAGTACTTC.

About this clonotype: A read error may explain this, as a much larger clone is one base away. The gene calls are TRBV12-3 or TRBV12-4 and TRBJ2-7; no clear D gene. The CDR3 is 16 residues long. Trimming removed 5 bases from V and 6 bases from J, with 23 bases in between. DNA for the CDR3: TGTGCCAGCAGTCCCAGCGATTTTGGGTCAGCCTGCGAGCAGTACTTC. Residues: CASSPSDFGSACEQYF.

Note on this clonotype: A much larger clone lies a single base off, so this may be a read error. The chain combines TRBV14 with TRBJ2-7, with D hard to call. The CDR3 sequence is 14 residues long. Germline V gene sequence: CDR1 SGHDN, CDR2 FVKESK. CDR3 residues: CASSQGIRYYERYF. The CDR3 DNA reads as TGTGCCAGCAGCCAAGGGATCCGGTACTACGAGCGGTACTTC.

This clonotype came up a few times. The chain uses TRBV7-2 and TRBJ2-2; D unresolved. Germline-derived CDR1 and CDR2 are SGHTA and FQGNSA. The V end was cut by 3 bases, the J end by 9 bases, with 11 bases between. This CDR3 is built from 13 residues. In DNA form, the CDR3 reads TGTGCCAGCAGCTTTGAATTACGCCGGGAGCTGTTTTTT. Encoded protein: CASSFELRRELFF.

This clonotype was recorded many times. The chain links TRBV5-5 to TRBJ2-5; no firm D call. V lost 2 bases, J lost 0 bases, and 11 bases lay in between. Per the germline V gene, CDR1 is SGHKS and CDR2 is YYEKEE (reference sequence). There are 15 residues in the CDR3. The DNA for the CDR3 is TGTGCCAGCAGCTTCCTCCGAGACAACCAAGAGACCCAGTACTTC. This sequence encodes CASSFLRDNQETQYF. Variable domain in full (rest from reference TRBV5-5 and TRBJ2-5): DAGVTQSPTHLIKTRGQQVTLRCSPISGHKSVSWYQQVLGQGPQFIFQYYEKEERGRGNFPDRFSARQFPNYSSELNVNALLLGDSALYLCASSFLRDNQETQYFGPGTRLLVL.

The CDR3 region is CASSTDRGQKETQYF. The CDR3, as DNA: TGTGCCAGCAGCACGGACAGGGGGCAGAAAGAGACCCAGTACTTC. The chain joins TRBV6-2 or TRBV6-3 to TRBJ2-5; TRBD1 matches at 11 bases. Trimming took 6 bases from V and 3 from J; bases not matched to a gene: 6. This CDR3 is 15 amino acids long. CDR1 is MNHEY and CDR2 is SVGEGT in the germline V gene.

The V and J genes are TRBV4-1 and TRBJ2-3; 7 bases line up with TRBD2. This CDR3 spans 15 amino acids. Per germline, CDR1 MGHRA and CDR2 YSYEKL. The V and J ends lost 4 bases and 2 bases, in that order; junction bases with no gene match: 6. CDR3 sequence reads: CASSPGGGATDTQYF. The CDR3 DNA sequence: TGCGCCAGCAGCCCAGGCGGGGGAGCCACAGATACGCAGTATTTT.

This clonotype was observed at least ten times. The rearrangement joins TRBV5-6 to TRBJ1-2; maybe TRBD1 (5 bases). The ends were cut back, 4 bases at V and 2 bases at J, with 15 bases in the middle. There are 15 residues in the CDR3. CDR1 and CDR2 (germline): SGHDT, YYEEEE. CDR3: CASSPTETLNYGYTF. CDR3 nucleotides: TGTGCCAGCAGCCCGACAGAGACCCTAAACTATGGCTACACCTTC.

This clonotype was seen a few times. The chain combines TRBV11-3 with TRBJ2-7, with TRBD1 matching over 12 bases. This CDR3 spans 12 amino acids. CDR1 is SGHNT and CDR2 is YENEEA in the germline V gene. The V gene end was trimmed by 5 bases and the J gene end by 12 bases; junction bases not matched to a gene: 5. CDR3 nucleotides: TGTGCCAGCAGCCCCCGGGACAGGGGGCCGTACTTC. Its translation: CASSPRDRGPYF.

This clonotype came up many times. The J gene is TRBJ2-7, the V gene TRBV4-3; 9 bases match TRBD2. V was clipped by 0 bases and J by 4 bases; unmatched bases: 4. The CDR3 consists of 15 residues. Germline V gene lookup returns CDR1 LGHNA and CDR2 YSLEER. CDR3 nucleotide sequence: TGCGCCAGCAGCCAAGAAACCCTAGCGGGGTACGAGCAGTACTTC. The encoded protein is CASSQETLAGYEQYF.

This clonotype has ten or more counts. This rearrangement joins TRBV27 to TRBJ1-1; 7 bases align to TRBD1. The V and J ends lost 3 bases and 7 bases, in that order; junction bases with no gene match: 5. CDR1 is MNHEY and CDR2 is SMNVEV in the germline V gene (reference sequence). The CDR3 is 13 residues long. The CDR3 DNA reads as TGTGCCAGCAGTTTTAGAGGGGGCCTTGAAGCTTTCTTT. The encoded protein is CASSFRGGLEAFF.

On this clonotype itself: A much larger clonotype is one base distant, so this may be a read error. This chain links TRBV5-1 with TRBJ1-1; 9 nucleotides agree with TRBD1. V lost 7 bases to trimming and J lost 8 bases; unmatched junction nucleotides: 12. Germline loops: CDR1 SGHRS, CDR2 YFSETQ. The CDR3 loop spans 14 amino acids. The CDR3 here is CASGIPGTGMEAFF. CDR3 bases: TGCGCCAGCGGCATTCCCGGGACAGGGATGGAAGCTTTCTTT.

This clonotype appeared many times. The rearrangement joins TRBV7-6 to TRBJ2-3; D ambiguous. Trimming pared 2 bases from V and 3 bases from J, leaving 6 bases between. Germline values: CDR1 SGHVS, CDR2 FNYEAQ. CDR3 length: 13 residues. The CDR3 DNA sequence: TGTGCCAGCAGCTTAAGTTATACAGATACGCAGTATTTT. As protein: CASSLSYTDTQYF. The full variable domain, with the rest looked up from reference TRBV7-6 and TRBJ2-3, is GAGVSQSPRYKVTKRGQDVALRCDPISGHVSLYWYRQALGQGPEFLTYFNYEAQQDKSGLPNDRFSAERPEGSISTLTIQRTEQRDSAMYRCASSLSYTDTQYFGPGTRLTVL.

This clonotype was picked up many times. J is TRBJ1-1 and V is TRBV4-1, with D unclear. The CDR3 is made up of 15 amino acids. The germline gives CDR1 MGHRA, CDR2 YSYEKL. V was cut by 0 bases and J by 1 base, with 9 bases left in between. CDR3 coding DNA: TGCGCCAGCAGCCAAGACTGGCGGACGAACACTGAAGCTTTCTTT. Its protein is CASSQDWRTNTEAFF.

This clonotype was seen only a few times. The DNA for the CDR3 is TGTGCCAGCTGTGACGATAGCACAGATACGCAGTATTTT. Translating it yields CASCDDSTDTQYF. V and J are TRBV6-2 or TRBV6-3 and TRBJ2-3; no firm D call. From germline, CDR1 is MNHEY and CDR2 SVGEGT. The CDR3 is 13 amino acids. V was pared by 8 bases and J by 0 bases, with 9 bases between.

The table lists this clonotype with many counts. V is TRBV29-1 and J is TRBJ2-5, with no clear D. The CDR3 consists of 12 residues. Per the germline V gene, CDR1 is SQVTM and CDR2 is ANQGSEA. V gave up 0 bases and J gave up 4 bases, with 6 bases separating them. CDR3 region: CSVEDMGETQYF. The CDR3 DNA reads TGCAGCGTTGAAGACATGGGAGAGACCCAGTACTTC.

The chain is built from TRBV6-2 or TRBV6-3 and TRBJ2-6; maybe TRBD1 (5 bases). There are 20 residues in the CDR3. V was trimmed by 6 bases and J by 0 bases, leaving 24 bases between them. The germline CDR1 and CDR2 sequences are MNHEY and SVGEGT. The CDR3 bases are TGTGCCAGCAGCAGATTGAAAGAGACAGACGGATTCTCTGGGGCCAACGTCCTGACTTTC. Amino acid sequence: CASSRLKETDGFSGANVLTF.

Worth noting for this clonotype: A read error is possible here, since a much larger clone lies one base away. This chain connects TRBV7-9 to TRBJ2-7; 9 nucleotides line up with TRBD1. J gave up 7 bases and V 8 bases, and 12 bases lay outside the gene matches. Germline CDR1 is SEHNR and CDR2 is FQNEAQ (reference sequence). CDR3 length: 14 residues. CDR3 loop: CASGSGTGRSEQYF. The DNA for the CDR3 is TGTGCCAGCGGCTCCGGGACAGGGAGAAGTGAGCAGTACTTC.

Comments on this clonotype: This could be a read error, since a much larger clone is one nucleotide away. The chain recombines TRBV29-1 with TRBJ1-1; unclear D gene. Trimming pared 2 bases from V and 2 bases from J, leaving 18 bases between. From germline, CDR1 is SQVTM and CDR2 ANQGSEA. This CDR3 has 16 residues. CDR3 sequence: CSVEPAGWRINTEAFF. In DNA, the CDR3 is TGCAGCGTTGAACCCGCTGGATGGCGCATAAACACTGAAGCTTTCTTT.

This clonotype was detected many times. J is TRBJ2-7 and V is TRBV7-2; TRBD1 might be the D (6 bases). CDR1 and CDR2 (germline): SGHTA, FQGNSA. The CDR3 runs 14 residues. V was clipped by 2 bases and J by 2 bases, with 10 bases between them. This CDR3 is CASSLWTDTYEQYF. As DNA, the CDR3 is TGTGCCAGCAGCTTATGGACAGATACCTACGAGCAGTACTTC. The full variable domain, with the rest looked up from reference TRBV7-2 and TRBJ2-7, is GAGVSQSPSNKVTEKGKDVELRCDPISGHTALYWYRQSLGQGLEFLIYFQGNSAPDKSGLPSDRFSAERTGGSVSTLTIQRTQQEDSAVYLCASSLWTDTYEQYFGPGTRLTVT.

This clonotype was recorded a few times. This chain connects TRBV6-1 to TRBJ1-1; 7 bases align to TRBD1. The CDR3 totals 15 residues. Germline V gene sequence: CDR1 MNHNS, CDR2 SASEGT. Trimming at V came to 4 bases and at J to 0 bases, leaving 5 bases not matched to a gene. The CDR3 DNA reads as TGTGCCAGCAGTGTATCCAGGGGGATGAACACTGAAGCTTTCTTT. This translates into CASSVSRGMNTEAFF.

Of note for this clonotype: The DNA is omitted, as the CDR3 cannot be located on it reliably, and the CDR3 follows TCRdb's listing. The CDR3 protein is CASSSPGVAGGNF. The chain couples TRBV7-2 to TRBJ2-4; the table names TRBD2, a call not compared with the DNA. The CDR3 length equals 13 residues, ends included. CDR1 SGHTA and CDR2 FQGNSA come from the germline V gene.

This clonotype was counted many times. The CDR3 sequence: CASSLTGPVSSYEQYF. CDR3 bases: TGTGCCAGCAGCTTGACAGGCCCAGTGAGCTCCTACGAGCAGTACTTC. The chain carries TRBV5-4 and TRBJ2-7; perhaps TRBD1 as D (5 bases). Germline lookup yields CDR1 SGHNT and CDR2 YYREEE (reference sequence). This CDR3 contains 16 residues. Trimming removed 1 base at V and 0 bases at J, with 14 bases between.

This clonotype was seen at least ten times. The CDR3 loop is CASSQDRGTETQYF. In DNA form, the CDR3 reads TGCGCCAGCAGCCAAGATCGGGGGACAGAGACCCAGTACTTC. This chain joins TRBV4-3 and TRBJ2-5, with D possibly being TRBD2 (6 bases). Between the trimmed V and J ends, which lost 0 bases and 4 bases, there was a span of 9 bases. CDR3 length: 14 amino acids. In germline, CDR1 is LGHNA, CDR2 YSLEER.

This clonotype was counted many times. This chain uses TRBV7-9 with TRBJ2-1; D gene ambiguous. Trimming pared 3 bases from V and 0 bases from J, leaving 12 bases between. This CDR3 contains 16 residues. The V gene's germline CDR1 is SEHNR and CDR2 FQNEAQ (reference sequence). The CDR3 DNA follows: TGTGCCAGCAGCTTGTCTCACCGAAGCTCCTACAATGAGCAGTTCTTC. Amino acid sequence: CASSLSHRSSYNEQFF.

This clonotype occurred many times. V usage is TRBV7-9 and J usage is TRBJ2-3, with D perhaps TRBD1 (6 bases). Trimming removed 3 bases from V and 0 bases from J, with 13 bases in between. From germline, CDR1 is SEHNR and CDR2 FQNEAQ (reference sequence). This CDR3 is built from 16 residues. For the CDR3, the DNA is TGTGCCAGCAGCTTTTACCAGGGGCCAAGCACAGATACGCAGTATTTT. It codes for CASSFYQGPSTDTQYF.

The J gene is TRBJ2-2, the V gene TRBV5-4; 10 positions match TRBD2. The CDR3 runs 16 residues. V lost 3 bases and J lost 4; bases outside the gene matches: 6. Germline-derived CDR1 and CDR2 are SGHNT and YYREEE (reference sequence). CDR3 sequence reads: CASSSLAGGTTGELFF. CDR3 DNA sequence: TGTGCCAGCAGCTCATTAGCGGGGGGAACCACCGGGGAGCTGTTTTTT. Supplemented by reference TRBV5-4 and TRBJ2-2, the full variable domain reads ETGVTQSPTHLIKTRGQQVTLRCSSQSGHNTVSWYQQALGQGPQFIFQYYREEENGRGNFPPRFSGLQFPNYSSELNVNALELDDSALYLCASSSLAGGTTGELFFGEGSRLTVL.